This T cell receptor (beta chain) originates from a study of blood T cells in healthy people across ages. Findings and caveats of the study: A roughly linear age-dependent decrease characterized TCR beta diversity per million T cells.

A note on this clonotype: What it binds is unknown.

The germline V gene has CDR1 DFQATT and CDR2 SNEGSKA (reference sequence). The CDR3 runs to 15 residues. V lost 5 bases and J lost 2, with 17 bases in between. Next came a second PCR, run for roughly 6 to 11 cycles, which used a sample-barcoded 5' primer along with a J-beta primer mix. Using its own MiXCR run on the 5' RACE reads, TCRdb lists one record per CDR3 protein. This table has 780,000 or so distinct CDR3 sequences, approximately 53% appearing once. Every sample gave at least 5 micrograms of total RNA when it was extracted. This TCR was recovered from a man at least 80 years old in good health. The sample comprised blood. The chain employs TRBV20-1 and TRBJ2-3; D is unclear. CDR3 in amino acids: CSAPGVSRSTDTQYF. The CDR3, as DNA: TGCAGTGCTCCAGGCGTAAGCAGGTCCACAGATACGCAGTATTTT.